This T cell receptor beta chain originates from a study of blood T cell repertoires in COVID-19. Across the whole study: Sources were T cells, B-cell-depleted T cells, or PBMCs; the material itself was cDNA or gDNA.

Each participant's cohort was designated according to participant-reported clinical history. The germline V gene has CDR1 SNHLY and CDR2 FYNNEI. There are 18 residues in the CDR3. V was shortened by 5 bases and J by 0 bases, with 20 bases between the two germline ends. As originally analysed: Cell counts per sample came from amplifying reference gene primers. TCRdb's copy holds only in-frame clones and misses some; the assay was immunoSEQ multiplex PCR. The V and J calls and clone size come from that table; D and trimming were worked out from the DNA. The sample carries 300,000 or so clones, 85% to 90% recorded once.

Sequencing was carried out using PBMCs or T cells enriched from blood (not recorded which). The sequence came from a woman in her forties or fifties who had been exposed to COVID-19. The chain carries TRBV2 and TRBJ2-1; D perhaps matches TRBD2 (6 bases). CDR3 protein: CASSPSFVGGFSYNEQFF. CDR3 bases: TGTGCCAGCAGTCCCTCTTTCGTTGGGGGGTTCTCCTACAATGAGCAGTTCTTC.